This T cell receptor (beta chain) was retrieved from a study of high-grade serous ovarian cancer treatment subgroups. The tumor samples were collected prior to definitive surgery or chemotherapy. Libraries were prepared by immunoSEQ multiplex PCR; TCRdb keeps only in-frame clonotypes and omits some of them. The sample holds fewer than 35,000 clones, about 81% seen once. The sample consisted of tumor tissue. This sequence was found in a human donor with high-grade serous ovarian cancer.

CDR3 sequence reads: CASSVGLADGELFF. CDR3 nucleotides: TGTGCCAGCAGCGTGGGTCTAGCGGACGGGGAGCTGTTTTTT. The V and J genes are TRBV9 and TRBJ2-2; 7 bases fit TRBD2. CDR1 and CDR2 (germline): SGDLS, YYNGEE. The CDR3 totals 14 residues. Trimming took 2 bases from V and 7 from J; bases not matched to a gene: 5.